The clone carrying this T cell receptor (beta chain) showed up just a few times. Its antigen is as yet unknown. This sample is part of a study of T cell clonality in common variable immunodeficiency. General observations from the study: TCRbeta clonality was increased in CVID versus healthy controls. Fewer deletions and N-nucleotide insertions were reportedly seen in common variable immunodeficiency TCR beta sequences.

Measured with immunoSEQ multiplex PCR; TCRdb has only the in-frame clones, and not every one. This sample carries about 16,000 clones and no singletons, and 13% to 15% goes to the top ten. Patients and controls were mostly of Caucasian heritage. The sequence was obtained from a human donor with common variable immunodeficiency. Sequencing input: peripheral blood mononuclear cells.

CDR3 DNA (partial): TGCAGTGCCAGACTAGCGGGAGGGCCCCAAGAGACC. It codes for CSARLAGGPQET. The full CDR3 protein reads CSARLAGGPQETQYF. The J gene is TRBJ2-5, the V gene TRBV20-1; 14 positions agree with TRBD2. Read data end 3 residues before the CDR3 end; the end is taken from the germline J gene. The CDR3 has 15 residues. Germline CDR1 and CDR2: DFQATT and SNEGSKA (reference sequence). The ends lost 6 bases at V and 1 base at J; junction bases unmatched: 4.